This T cell receptor beta chain was observed in a study of CD8+CD57+ T cells in acquired aplastic anemia (dated by TCRdb to the late 2010s). A note on the overall study: Extracted DNA from sorted CD4+ and CD8+ cells averaged approximately 3.4 ug, ranging from about 0.19 to 30 ug. CD8+CD57+ expansion was defined as a frequency above the mean frequency observed in healthy subjects.

Patients chosen for sequencing had shown expansion of CD8+CD57+ cells by flow cytometry. Every patient had severe acquired aplastic anemia, diagnosed using the International Study of Aplastic Anemia and Agranulocytosis and Camitta criteria. No patient had received any therapy when blood was sampled. The study deep-sequenced TCR repertoires of sorted CD4+ and CD8+ blood T cells from severe aplastic anemia patients and healthy subjects. Patients were enrolled under clinicaltrials.gov protocols 00001620, 01623167, 00001397, 00071045, 00081523 and 00961064 in the USA. Ficoll-Paque density gradient centrifugation was used to isolate peripheral blood mononuclear cells. Before DNA extraction, CD4+ and CD8+ T cells were sorted by FACS or by magnetic beads. Inclusive of the bounding cysteine and phenylalanine, the CDR3 is 15 residues long. Only CDR3 DNA is held: 45 bases, read in frame from base 1. The germline V gene specifies SGHTA as CDR1 and FQGNSA as CDR2.

What the work shows at the level of the full study, not this receptor alone: Roughly 30 CD8+ CDR3 sequences were shared between patients and controls but appeared highly expressed in patients and within their immunodominant clones. Patients and healthy controls showed no significant difference in CD8+ Simpson's diversity (P=0.060).

TCR beta VDJ combination and CDR3 sequence profiling used genomic DNA as the template. An Illumina HiSeq 2000 was used for TCR repertoire sequencing. The source study handled its data this way. TRBV/TRBJ rearrangement plots, CDR3 size and DJ length profiles, and Simpson's diversity index were used to assess repertoires. The most abundant DNA sequence in the deep sequencing data was defined as the immunodominant clone. CDR3 amino acid sequences were screened for sharing across subjects and compared with published repertoires and the VDJdb database. TCRdb redid the processing of the public reads, applying fastp at Q25 and MiXCR, and retained in-frame beta chains. Here each entry gathers all rows of one CDR3 protein and keeps the most common genes and DNA. The V and J calls and clone size come from TCRdb's table, not from the authors' own analysis. This sample comprises about 200,000 distinct CDR3 sequences, 55% to 65% of them detected only once. The ten top clones hold around 58% of the sample.

A word on this clonotype: The antigen this receptor binds is unknown. An end of the junction does not agree with germline; a read error may underlie this.

The source is a human donor with aplastic anemia. The material sequenced was sorted CD4+, CD8+, or CD8+CD57+ T cells (not recorded which) from PBMCs. This sequence uses TRBV7-2 and TRBJ2-7; TRBD2 matches 8 bases in the middle. The DNA sequence reads TGTGCCAGCAGCCTAGCCCCCAGCGGGAGCTACGAGCAGTACTTC. The resulting protein is CASSLAPSGSYEQYF. Outside the CDR3, residues come from the reference TRBV7-2 and TRBJ2-7 proteins, so the full variable domain is: GAGVSQSPSNKVTEKGKDVELRCDPISGHTALYWYRQSLGQGLEFLIYFQGNSAPDKSGLPSDRFSAERTGGSVSTLTIQRTQQEDSAVYLCASSLAPSGSYEQYFGPGTRLTVT.